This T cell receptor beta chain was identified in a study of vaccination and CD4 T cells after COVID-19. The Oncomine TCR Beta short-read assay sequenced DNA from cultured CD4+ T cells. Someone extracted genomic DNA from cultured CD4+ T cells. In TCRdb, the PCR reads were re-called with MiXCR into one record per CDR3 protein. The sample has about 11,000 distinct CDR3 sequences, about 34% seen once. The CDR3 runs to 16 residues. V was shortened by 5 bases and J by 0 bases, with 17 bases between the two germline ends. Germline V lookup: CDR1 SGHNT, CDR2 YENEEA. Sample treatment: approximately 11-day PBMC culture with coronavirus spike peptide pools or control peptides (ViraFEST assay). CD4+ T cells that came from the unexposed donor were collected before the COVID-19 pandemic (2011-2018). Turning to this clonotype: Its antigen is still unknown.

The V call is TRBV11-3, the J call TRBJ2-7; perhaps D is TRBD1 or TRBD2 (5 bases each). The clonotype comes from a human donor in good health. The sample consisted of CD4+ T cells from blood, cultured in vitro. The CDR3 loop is CASSPGRGQTSYEQYF. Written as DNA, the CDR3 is TGTGCCAGCAGCCCCGGACGGGGCCAAACCTCCTACGAGCAGTACTTC.